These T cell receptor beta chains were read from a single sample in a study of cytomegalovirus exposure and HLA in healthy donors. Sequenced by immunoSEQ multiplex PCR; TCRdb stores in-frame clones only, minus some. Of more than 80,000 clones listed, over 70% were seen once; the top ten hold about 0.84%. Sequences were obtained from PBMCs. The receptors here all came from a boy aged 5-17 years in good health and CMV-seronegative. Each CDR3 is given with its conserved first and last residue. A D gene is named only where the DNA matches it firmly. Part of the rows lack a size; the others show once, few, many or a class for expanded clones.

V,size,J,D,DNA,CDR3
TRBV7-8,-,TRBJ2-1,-,TGTGCCAGCAGTACTAGCAGCCACAATGAGCAGTTCTTC,CASSTSSHNEQFF
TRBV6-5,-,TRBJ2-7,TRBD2,TGTGCCAGCAGCCTCACTAGCGGCGCATACGAGCAGTACTTC,CASSLTSGAYEQYF
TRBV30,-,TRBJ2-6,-,TGTGCCTGGAGTGAGGGAGCTGGGGCCAACGTCCTGACTTTC,CAWSEGAGANVLTF
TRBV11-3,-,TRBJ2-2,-,TGTGCCAGCAGCTTCACTACGGACAGGAGGGAGGAGCTGTTTTTT,CASSFTTDRREELFF
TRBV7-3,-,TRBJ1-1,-,TGTGCCAGCAGCTTACATCTGAACACTGAAGCTTTCTTT,CASSLHLNTEAFF
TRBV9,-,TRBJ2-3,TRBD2,TGTGCCAGCAGCGAAAAACTAGCGTTACCCACAGATACGCAGTATTTT,CASSEKLALPTDTQYF
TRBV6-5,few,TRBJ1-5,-,TGTGCCAGCAGTTACGGGTTAGGGGATCAGCCCCAGCATTTT,CASSYGLGDQPQHF
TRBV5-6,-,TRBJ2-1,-,TGTGCCAGCAGCCCCCGCGGTGGTAGCTCCTACAATGAGCAGTTCTTC,CASSPRGGSSYNEQFF
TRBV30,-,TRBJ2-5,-,TGTGCCTGGGAGGAACACTCGAAAGAGACCCAGTACTTC,CAWEEHSKETQYF
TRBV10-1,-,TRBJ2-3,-,TGCGCCAGCAGTGACCCGGACAGCCAAAGCACAGATACGCAGTATTTT,CASSDPDSQSTDTQYF
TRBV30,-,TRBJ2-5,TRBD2,TGTGCCTGGAGTGTGGCTAGCGGGGTAAAAGAGACCCAGTACTTC,CAWSVASGVKETQYF
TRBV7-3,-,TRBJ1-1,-,TGTGCCAGCAGCTTAAACCGGGGGACTGAAGCTTTCTTT,CASSLNRGTEAFF